Here is one T cell receptor (beta chain) with its context. What this receptor recognizes is not known. One end of the junction is discordant with germline, which a read error may explain. The immunoSEQ Assay was the method used to sequence TCRbeta CDR3 regions. After extraction, genomic DNA underwent amplification by bias-controlled multiplex PCR, followed by high-throughput sequencing. The original methods were these. Collapsing and filtering of sequences were performed to quantify the absolute abundance of each unique TCRbeta CDR3 region. T cell fraction was estimated by normalizing TCRbeta template counts to usable DNA, with usable DNA measured through amplification of reference genes found in all nucleated cells. Repertoire TCRs were annotated as SARS-CoV-2-specific by exact matching of V gene, CDR3 amino acid sequence and J gene to a known reactive TCR set. MIRA supplied the reference SARS-CoV-2 TCR set, which was filtered for enrichment in COVID-19-positive ImmuneCODE repertoires so that public or cross-reactive TCRs were removed. Using the MIRA antigens, annotated TCRs were further analysed by specific ORF or by position within an ORF. Breadth was defined as the number of annotated unique rearrangements divided by the total number of unique productive rearrangements, and depth was defined as the summed frequency of the annotated unique rearrangements. Group comparisons of TCR breadth used two-sided Wilcoxon rank-sum tests. This is the immuneACCESS table as TCRdb keeps it, with only in-frame sequences that have V and J called. A part of the clones is gone; compared with another copy, unresolved V genes explain less than half, and the rest is unexplained. V and J calls and clone size come straight from that table; D and trimming were deduced from the DNA. This sample holds hundreds of thousands of clones; roughly 91% were observed only once. About 3.4% of the sample comes from the top ten.

The CDR3 contains 10 residues, cysteine and phenylalanine counted. This entry keeps only the CDR3 DNA: 30 bases, framed from base 1. From the germline V gene, CDR1 is SGHTA and CDR2 is FQGNSA. Taken with the paper, the label for treatment or condition translates to: some 20 received Ad26.COV2.S at low or high dose, single or two shots; five or six received placebo; per-sample allocation not given. For vaccine and placebo recipients, the sequenced repertoires came from samples collected on day 63 after the first injection. Cohort 1b enrolled 25 to 30 adults aged 18-55 years at a single site in Boston, USA, between 29 July and 7 August 2020. Ad26.COV2.S was a replication-incompetent adenovirus type 26 vector expressing a prefusion-stabilized SARS-CoV-2 spike protein from the original Wuhan strain. The data derive from a study of Ad26.COV2.S vaccination and SARS-CoV-2 variants (TCRdb year 2021). Background for the entire study: Donors in the vaccine arm were drawn from COV1001, a phase I-IIa trial of Ad26.COV2.S in healthy adults that was multicentre, randomized, double-blind and placebo-controlled. Sequencing of the TCRbeta repertoire served to evaluate the specificity and breadth of SARS-CoV-2-reactive T cell receptors following Ad26.COV2.S vaccination. Ad26.COV2.S was given intramuscularly at 5x10^10 or 1x10^11 viral particles, as a single shot or as two shots 56 days apart. Throughout the experiments and outcome assessment, investigators stayed blinded to trial group allocation. A total of approximately 32 samples were included in the TCR-sequenced set, comprising roughly 19 Ad26.COV2.S vaccine recipients, 5 placebo recipients and 8 SARS-CoV-2 convalescent individuals. Participants in the trial were split at random into five groups of five each, receiving low-dose or high-dose Ad26.COV2.S once or twice, or else placebo on both occasions. What the work shows at the level of the full study, not this receptor alone: Substantial breadth of spike-specific CD8+ and CD4+ T cell responses was reported after vaccination. Ad26.COV2.S recipients had higher spike-specific TCR breadth than placebo recipients (P = 0.0014). The authors noted that the TCR breadth and depth analyses may have underestimated total T cell responses. Comparing responses between vaccine doses or regimens was not something the study was powered to do. Non-spike TCR breadth was comparable between vaccine and placebo recipients, consistent with the vaccine containing only spike.

The receptor comes from a person aged 18-60 years who received the Ad26.COV2.S COVID-19 vaccine or a placebo. The sequencing here drew on peripheral blood, taken in a trial of Ad26.COV2.S vaccine versus placebo. The rearrangement joined TRBV7-2 to TRBJ1-1, with TRBD1 perhaps the D gene, on 6 matching bases. The CDR3 region reads CAIGDTEVFF. Read as DNA, the sequence is TGTGCCATCGGGGACACTGAAGTTTTCTTT.